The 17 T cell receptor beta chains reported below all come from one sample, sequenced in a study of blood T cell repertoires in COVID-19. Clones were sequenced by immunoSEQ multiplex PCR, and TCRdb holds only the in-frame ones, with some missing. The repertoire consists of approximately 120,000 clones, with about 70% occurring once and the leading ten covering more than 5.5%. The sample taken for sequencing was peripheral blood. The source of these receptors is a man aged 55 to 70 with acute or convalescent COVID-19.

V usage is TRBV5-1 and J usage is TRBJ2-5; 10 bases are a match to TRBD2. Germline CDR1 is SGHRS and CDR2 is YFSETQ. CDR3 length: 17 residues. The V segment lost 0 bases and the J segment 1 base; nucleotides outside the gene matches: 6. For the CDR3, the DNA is TGCGCCAGCAGCTTGGCTGGGGCTAGCGGGGGCCAAGAGACCCAGTACTTC. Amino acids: CASSLAGASGGQETQYF.

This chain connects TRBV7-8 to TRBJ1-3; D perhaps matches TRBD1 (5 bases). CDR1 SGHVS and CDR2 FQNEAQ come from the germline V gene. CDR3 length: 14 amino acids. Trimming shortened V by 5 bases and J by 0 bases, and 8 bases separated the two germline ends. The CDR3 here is CASSPQGSGNTIYF. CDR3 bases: TGTGCCAGCAGCCCCCAGGGCTCTGGAAACACCATATATTTT.

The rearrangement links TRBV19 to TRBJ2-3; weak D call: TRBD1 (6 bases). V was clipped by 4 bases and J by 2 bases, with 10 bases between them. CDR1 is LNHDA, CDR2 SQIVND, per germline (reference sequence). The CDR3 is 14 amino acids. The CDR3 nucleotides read TGTGCCAGTAGTACCGACAGGATCACAGATACGCAGTATTTT. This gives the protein CASSTDRITDTQYF.

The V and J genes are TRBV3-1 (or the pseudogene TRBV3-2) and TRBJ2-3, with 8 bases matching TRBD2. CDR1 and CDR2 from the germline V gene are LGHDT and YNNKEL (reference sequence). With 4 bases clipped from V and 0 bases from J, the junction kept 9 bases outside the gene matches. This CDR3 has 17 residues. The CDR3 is CASSPLLVAGSTDTQYF. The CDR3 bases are TGTGCCAGCAGCCCCCTTTTAGTAGCGGGGAGCACAGATACGCAGTATTTT.

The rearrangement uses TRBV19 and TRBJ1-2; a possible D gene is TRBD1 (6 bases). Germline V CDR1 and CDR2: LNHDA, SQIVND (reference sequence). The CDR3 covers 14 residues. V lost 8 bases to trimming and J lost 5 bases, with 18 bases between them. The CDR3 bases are TGTGCCAGTGGGGCATCAGGGGTACCTTATGGCTACACCTTC. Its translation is CASGASGVPYGYTF.

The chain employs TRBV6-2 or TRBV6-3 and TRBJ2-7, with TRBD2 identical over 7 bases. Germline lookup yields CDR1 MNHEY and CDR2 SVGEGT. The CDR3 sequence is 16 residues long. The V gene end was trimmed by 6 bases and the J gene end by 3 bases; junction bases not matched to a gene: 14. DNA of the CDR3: TGTGCCAGCAGGCCTGGACGGGCGGGGGAAAACTACGAGCAGTACTTC. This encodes CASRPGRAGENYEQYF.

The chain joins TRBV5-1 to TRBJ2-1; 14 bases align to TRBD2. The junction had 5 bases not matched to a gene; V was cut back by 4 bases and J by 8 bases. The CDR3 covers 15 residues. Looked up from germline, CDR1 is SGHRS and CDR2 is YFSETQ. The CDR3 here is CASSPGLAGVDEQFF. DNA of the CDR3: TGCGCCAGCAGCCCGGGACTAGCGGGAGTAGATGAGCAGTTCTTC.

CDR3 nucleotides: TGTGCCAGCAGCTCCCGGGGGGCGGAGTCTATAGCCAAAAACATTCAGTACTTC. This gives the protein CASSSRGAESIAKNIQYF. This chain connects TRBV7-8 to TRBJ2-4, with D perhaps matching TRBD2 (7 bases). The CDR3 is 18 residues long. Germline CDR1 SGHVS, CDR2 FQNEAQ. Trimming removed 4 bases from V and 0 bases from J, with 19 bases in between.

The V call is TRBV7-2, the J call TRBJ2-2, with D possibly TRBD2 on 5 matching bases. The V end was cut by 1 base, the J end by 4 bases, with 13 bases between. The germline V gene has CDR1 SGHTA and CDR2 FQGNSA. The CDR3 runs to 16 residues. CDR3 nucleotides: TGTGCCAGCAGCTTAGGTTTTGGGAGACCCACCGGGGAGCTGTTTTTT. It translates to CASSLGFGRPTGELFF.

CDR3 loop: CASRGQNTERSMNTEAFF. Here the CDR3 DNA reads TGTGCCAGCCGAGGACAGAACACCGAGAGAAGCATGAACACTGAAGCTTTCTTT. The chain joins TRBV7-9 to TRBJ1-1, with D maybe TRBD1 (6 bases). In germline, CDR1 is SEHNR, CDR2 FQNEAQ (reference sequence). The CDR3 runs to 18 residues. V was trimmed by 8 bases and J by 0 bases, leaving 25 bases between them.

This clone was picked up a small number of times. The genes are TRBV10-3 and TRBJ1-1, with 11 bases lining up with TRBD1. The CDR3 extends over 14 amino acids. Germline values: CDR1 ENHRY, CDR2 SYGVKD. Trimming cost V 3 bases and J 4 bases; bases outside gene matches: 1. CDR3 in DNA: TGTGCCATCAGTGACGGGACAGGGGGCACTGAAGCTTTCTTT. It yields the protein CAISDGTGGTEAFF.

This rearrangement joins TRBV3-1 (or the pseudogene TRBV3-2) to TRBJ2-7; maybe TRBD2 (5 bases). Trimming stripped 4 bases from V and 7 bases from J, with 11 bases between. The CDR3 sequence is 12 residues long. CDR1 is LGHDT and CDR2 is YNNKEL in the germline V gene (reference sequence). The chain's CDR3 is CASSLDYGEQYF. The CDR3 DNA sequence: TGTGCCAGCAGCCTCGACTATGGGGAGCAGTACTTC.

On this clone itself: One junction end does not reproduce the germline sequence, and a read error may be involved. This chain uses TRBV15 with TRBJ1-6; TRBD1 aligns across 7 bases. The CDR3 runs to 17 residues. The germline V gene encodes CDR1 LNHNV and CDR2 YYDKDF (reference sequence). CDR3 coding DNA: TGTGCCACCAGCAGAGATAGGCAGGGGGGCTATGATTCACCCCTCCACTTT. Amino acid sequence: CATSRDRQGGYDSPLHF.

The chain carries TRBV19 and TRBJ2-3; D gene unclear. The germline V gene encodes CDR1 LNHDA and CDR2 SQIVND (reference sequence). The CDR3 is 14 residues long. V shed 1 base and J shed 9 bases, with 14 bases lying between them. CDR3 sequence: CASSIGSGVATQYF. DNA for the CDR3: TGTGCCAGTAGTATAGGGTCTGGAGTCGCCACGCAGTATTTT. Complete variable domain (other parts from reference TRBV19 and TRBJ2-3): DGGITQSPKYLFRKEGQNVTLSCEQNLNHDAMYWYRQDPGQGLRLIYYSQIVNDFQKGDIAEGYSVSREKKESFPLTVTSAQKNPTAFYLCASSIGSGVATQYFGPGTRLTVL.

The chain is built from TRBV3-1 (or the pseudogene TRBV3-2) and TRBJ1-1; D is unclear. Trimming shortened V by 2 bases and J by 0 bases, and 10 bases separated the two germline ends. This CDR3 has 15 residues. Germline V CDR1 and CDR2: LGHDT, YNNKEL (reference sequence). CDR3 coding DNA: TGTGCCAGCAGCCAACGACAATACATGAACACTGAAGCTTTCTTT. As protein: CASSQRQYMNTEAFF.

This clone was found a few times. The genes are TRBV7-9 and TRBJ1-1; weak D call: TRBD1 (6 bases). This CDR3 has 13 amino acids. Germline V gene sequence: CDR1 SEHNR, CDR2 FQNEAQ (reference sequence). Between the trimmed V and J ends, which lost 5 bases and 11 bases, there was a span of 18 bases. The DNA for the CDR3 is TGTGCCAGCAGCCCCGAATCGCGACAGGCCGCTTTCTTT. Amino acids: CASSPESRQAAFF.

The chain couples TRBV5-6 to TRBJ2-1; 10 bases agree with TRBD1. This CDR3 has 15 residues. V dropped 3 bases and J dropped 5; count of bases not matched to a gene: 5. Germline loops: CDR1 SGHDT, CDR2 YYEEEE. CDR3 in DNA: TGTGCCAGCAGCTGGGACAGGGGTAGGGACAATGAGCAGTTCTTC. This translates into CASSWDRGRDNEQFF.